This record covers a single T cell receptor beta chain. The data were obtained in a study of T-cell reconstitution after alpha-beta-depleted transplantation in children. This CDR3 has 15 amino acids. With V trimmed by 0 bases and J by 8 bases, 5 bases remained unmatched. Per germline, CDR1 ENHRY and CDR2 SYGVKD. Unique molecular identifiers were incorporated when the TCRbeta library was constructed. TCRdb processed the PCR reads anew with MiXCR; each CDR3 protein has one entry. This table holds approximately 240,000 distinct CDR3 sequences, 8% to 9.5% found once. The TCR originated in a human donor who donated a stem cell graft to a child with acute lymphoblastic leukemia. V and J are TRBV10-3 and TRBJ2-4, with TRBD1 identical over 9 bases. This material consisted of PBMCs from the stem cell graft donor, taken from the stem cell graft. The CDR3 sequence is CAISESRQGEDIQYF. CDR3 nucleotide sequence: TGTGCCATCAGTGAGTCCCGACAGGGGGAGGACATTCAGTACTTC.